A selection of T cell receptor beta chains follows, all from one sample in a study of immune evolution from preneoplasia to lung adenocarcinoma. Profiled with immunoSEQ multiplex PCR; TCRdb holds only in-frame clones, not every one. The table shows about 6,500 clones, with around 84% occurring only once. Specimen: FFPE lung adenocarcinoma in situ tissue. All receptors derive from an older donor with lung adenocarcinoma. CDR3s include the opening cysteine and the closing phenylalanine or tryptophan. A D gene is named only where the DNA matches it firmly. Clone size is not always given. Where it is, it says once, few, many or a class for expanded clones.

cdr3_nt: TGTGCCTGGAGTGTACGATCAGCGGACAGGGGGCCGCAGTACTTC; cdr3_aa: CAWSVRSADRGPQYF; j_call: TRBJ2-7; v_call: TRBV30; d_call: TRBD1; clone_size: NA
cdr3_nt: TGTGCCAGCGGGACTAGCGTTCGCTACGAGCAGTACTTC; cdr3_aa: CASGTSVRYEQYF; j_call: TRBJ2-7; v_call: TRBV28; d_call: TRBD2; clone_size: once
cdr3_nt: TGTGCCAGCTCACCAGGGGATAAACAGCCCCAGCATTTT; cdr3_aa: CASSPGDKQPQHF; j_call: TRBJ1-5; v_call: TRBV18; d_call: NA; clone_size: once
cdr3_nt: TGTGCCAGCAACAAAGGGGCTTTCTTT; cdr3_aa: CASNKGAFF; j_call: TRBJ1-1; v_call: TRBV13; d_call: NA; clone_size: NA
cdr3_nt: TGTGCCAGCTCACCACCGCACGGCGAGCAGTACTTC; cdr3_aa: CASSPPHGEQYF; j_call: TRBJ2-7; v_call: TRBV18; d_call: NA; clone_size: NA
cdr3_nt: TGTGCCAGCAGCTTAGCAGGCGGGACGTACTACAATGAGCAGTTCTTC; cdr3_aa: CASSLAGGTYYNEQFF; j_call: TRBJ2-1; v_call: TRBV7-9; d_call: NA; clone_size: NA
cdr3_nt: TGTGCCAGCTCACAGGGACAGGGCCTCGAGCAGTACTTC; cdr3_aa: CASSQGQGLEQYF; j_call: TRBJ2-7; v_call: TRBV18; d_call: TRBD1; clone_size: few
cdr3_nt: TGTGCCAGCAGCGGGAGACGGAACCAAGAGACCCAGTACTTC; cdr3_aa: CASSGRRNQETQYF; j_call: TRBJ2-5; v_call: TRBV5-4; d_call: NA; clone_size: NA
cdr3_nt: TGCGCCAGCACGGGCTATAGCAATCAGCCCCAGCATTTT; cdr3_aa: CASTGYSNQPQHF; j_call: TRBJ1-5; v_call: TRBV10-2; d_call: NA; clone_size: NA
cdr3_nt: TGCGCCAGCAGCTTGTTAGCGGGCGGTGACTACGAGCAGTACTTC; cdr3_aa: CASSLLAGGDYEQYF; j_call: TRBJ2-7; v_call: TRBV5-1; d_call: TRBD2; clone_size: NA
cdr3_nt: TGTGCCAGCAGTTACGGTGGGGCTGGGGCCAACGTCCTGACTTTC; cdr3_aa: CASSYGGAGANVLTF; j_call: TRBJ2-6; v_call: TRBV6-5; d_call: NA; clone_size: once
cdr3_nt: TGCGCCAGCAGCCCGAGAGAGAGGTTATACAATGAGCAGTTCTTC; cdr3_aa: CASSPRERLYNEQFF; j_call: TRBJ2-1; v_call: TRBV5-1; d_call: NA; clone_size: NA
cdr3_nt: TGTGCTAGCAGAGTGGGACTAGCGGGAGGCTCCTACGAGCAGTACTTC; cdr3_aa: CASRVGLAGGSYEQYF; j_call: TRBJ2-7; v_call: TRBV2; d_call: TRBD2; clone_size: NA
cdr3_nt: TGCGCCAGCAGCCAAGATCCCCTTTCCCACGAGCAGTACTTC; cdr3_aa: CASSQDPLSHEQYF; j_call: TRBJ2-7; v_call: TRBV4-1; d_call: NA; clone_size: NA
cdr3_nt: TGTGCCAGCTCACCACCCTTGTCTCCGAACTATGGCTACACCTTC; cdr3_aa: CASSPPLSPNYGYTF; j_call: TRBJ1-2; v_call: TRBV18; d_call: NA; clone_size: few
cdr3_nt: TGTGCCAGCAGTGCAGGATCTAGCGGGAGAACAGATACGCAGTATTTT; cdr3_aa: CASSAGSSGRTDTQYF; j_call: TRBJ2-3; v_call: TRBV2; d_call: TRBD2; clone_size: NA
cdr3_nt: TGTGCCAGCTCACCCCCATCGGGGGGAACTGAAGCTTTCTTT; cdr3_aa: CASSPPSGGTEAFF; j_call: TRBJ1-1; v_call: TRBV18; d_call: NA; clone_size: NA
cdr3_nt: TGTGCCAGCAGCTCAGGACTAGCGGGAGGGCCGTGGGAGCAGTACTTC; cdr3_aa: CASSSGLAGGPWEQYF; j_call: TRBJ2-7; v_call: TRBV7-9; d_call: TRBD2; clone_size: NA
cdr3_nt: TGCGCCAGCAGCCGAGAGCGGTACAATGAGCAGTTCTTC; cdr3_aa: CASSRERYNEQFF; j_call: TRBJ2-1; v_call: TRBV5-1; d_call: NA; clone_size: NA
cdr3_nt: TGCAGCGCCCTAGGACAGGGAGGGGATGGCTACACCTTC; cdr3_aa: CSALGQGGDGYTF; j_call: TRBJ1-2; v_call: TRBV29-1; d_call: TRBD1; clone_size: NA
cdr3_nt: TGCAGCGTTTACAGATACACAGATACGCAGTATTTT; cdr3_aa: CSVYRYTDTQYF; j_call: TRBJ2-3; v_call: TRBV29-1; d_call: NA; clone_size: NA
cdr3_nt: TGTGCCAGTAGTATGCTCTCTGGGACAGGAACCCACGAGCAGTACTTC; cdr3_aa: CASSMLSGTGTHEQYF; j_call: TRBJ2-7; v_call: TRBV19; d_call: TRBD1; clone_size: few
cdr3_nt: TGCGCCAGCAGCCGGACCCCGGACAGCAATCAGCCCCAGCATTTT; cdr3_aa: CASSRTPDSNQPQHF; j_call: TRBJ1-5; v_call: TRBV4-1; d_call: NA; clone_size: NA